The 5 T cell receptor beta chains reported below all come from one sample, sequenced in a study of spatial heterogeneity in lung cancer. Sample time point: sample taken at primary tumor resection. Sequencing was performed on whole RNA extracted from tumor and nontumor lung tissue, or from frozen PBMC, and the material was left unsorted. Via MiXCR, TCRdb re-called the 5' RACE reads, giving one row per CDR3 protein. The repertoire holds 15,000 or so distinct CDR3 sequences, with roughly a tenth as singletons. The source material was PBMCs, sampled at surgery. These receptors all come from a female donor with early-stage non-small cell lung cancer.

This clonotype was picked up many times. The CDR3 sequence is CASRKSSGGSYEQYF. For the CDR3, the DNA is TGTGCCAGTCGAAAAAGCAGCGGGGGGTCCTACGAGCAGTACTTC. The V and J genes are TRBV7-9 and TRBJ2-7; TRBD2 matches 9 bases. Germline-derived CDR1 and CDR2 are SEHNR and FQNEAQ (reference sequence). The V segment lost 9 bases and the J segment 1 base; nucleotides outside the gene matches: 10. The CDR3 covers 15 residues.

This clonotype was recorded at least ten times. This chain links TRBV5-8 with TRBJ2-2; tentatively, D is TRBD1 (6 bases). Trimming took off 3 bases at V and 3 bases at J, with 9 bases between the two ends. CDR1 SGHTS and CDR2 YDEGEE come from the germline V gene. CDR3 length equals 14 residues. The CDR3 nucleotides are TGTGCCAGCAGCTCCCAGGGGTACACCGGGGAGCTGTTTTTT. Encoded protein: CASSSQGYTGELFF.

This clonotype was seen at least ten times. The V call is TRBV29-1, the J call TRBJ1-1; D remains unclear. The ends were cut back, 3 bases at V and 0 bases at J, with 2 bases in the middle. Per the germline V gene, CDR1 is SQVTM and CDR2 is ANQGSEA. This CDR3 is built from 11 residues. Here the CDR3 DNA reads TGCAGCGTTGAGATGAACACTGAAGCTTTCTTT. Translated, it gives CSVEMNTEAFF.

This clonotype came up many times. The chain uses TRBV27 and TRBJ1-1; D is unclear. Germline V lookup: CDR1 MNHEY, CDR2 SMNVEV (reference sequence). Trimming removed 5 bases from V and 1 base from J, with 8 bases in between. This CDR3 has 13 amino acids. The CDR3 here is CASSKLQNTEAFF. The CDR3 DNA reads as TGTGCCAGCAGTAAGCTACAGAACACTGAAGCTTTCTTT.

This clonotype has a count of ten or more. The J gene is TRBJ2-1, the V gene TRBV11-3, with D hard to call. Germline CDR1 and CDR2: SGHNT and YENEEA. V was cut by 4 bases and J by 5 bases, with 12 bases left in between. This CDR3 region has 14 residues. The CDR3 sequence: CASSSRTFHNEQFF. In nucleotides, the CDR3 is TGTGCCAGCAGCTCCAGGACGTTTCACAATGAGCAGTTCTTC.